Listed below are T cell receptor beta chains from one sample, sequenced in a study of blood T cell repertoires in COVID-19. Data came from immunoSEQ multiplex PCR; TCRdb stores just in-frame clones and leaves some out. The sample consists of about 290,000 clones, approximately 91% of them appearing once. Sample: PBMCs or T cells enriched from blood (not recorded which). Every receptor here comes from a woman between 35 and 50 years old who had recovered from COVID-19. The CDR3 runs from the conserved cysteine through the conserved F or W. A D gene is named only where the DNA matches it firmly. Clone size appears in some rows only: once, few, many, or a class for an expanded clone.

v_gene	d_gene	j_gene	abundance	CDR3nt	CDR3aa
TRBV7-2	TRBD1	TRBJ1-1	.	TGTGCCAGCAGCTTTCCCGGGACAGGGGTAACAGCTTTCTTT	CASSFPGTGVTAFF
TRBV19	TRBD1	TRBJ2-5	.	TGTGCCAGTAGCCAAGACAGGGGGCTTGAGACCCAGTACTTC	CASSQDRGLETQYF
TRBV5-6	.	TRBJ1-3	.	TGTGCCAGCAACTATGCCCCGGGACAAGGAAACACCATATATTTT	CASNYAPGQGNTIYF
TRBV7-3	.	TRBJ2-2	once	TGTGCCAGCAGCTTAACTCGGGGGTCCGGGGAGCTGTTTTTT	CASSLTRGSGELFF
TRBV5-1	TRBD2	TRBJ2-1	.	TGCGCCAGCAGCCCTCGGACTAGCACTCCTGAGCAGTTCTTC	CASSPRTSTPEQFF
TRBV19	.	TRBJ2-5	.	TGTGCCAGTAGTATTGCCAGGGGCGCGGAGACCCAGTACTTC	CASSIARGAETQYF
TRBV5-1	.	TRBJ2-7	.	TGCGCCAGCAGCTGGCAGGGGGGCGACTATAACTACGAGCAGTACTTC	CASSWQGGDYNYEQYF
TRBV4-3	.	TRBJ1-6	.	TGCGCCAGCAGCCAAGATCCGGATTCACCCCTCCACTTT	CASSQDPDSPLHF
TRBV11-2	TRBD2	TRBJ2-3	.	TGTGCCAGCAGCTTAGCGGGACTAGCGGGAGGGCCCACAGATACGCAGTATTTT	CASSLAGLAGGPTDTQYF
TRBV21-1	.	TRBJ1-5	few	TGTGCCAGCAGCAAAGAGCGGGTAGTTAGCAATCAGCCCCAGCATTTT	CASSKERVVSNQPQHF
TRBV29-1	TRBD1	TRBJ1-1	.	TGCAGCGCCCGAAAAGGGGGCGGCACTGAAGCTTTCTTT	CSARKGGGTEAFF
TRBV18	.	TRBJ2-5	.	TGTGCCAGCTCACCACGAGGATCCCGGGGAAACCGTGAGACCCAGTACTTC	CASSPRGSRGNRETQYF
TRBV20-1	.	TRBJ1-5	few	TGCAGTGCTAGTCAGGGGTCGGGTCAGCCCCAGCATTTT	CSASQGSGQPQHF
TRBV27	TRBD2	TRBJ2-1	.	TGTGCCATCCGTTCGGGGTACACTAGCGGGGGCTACAATGAGCAGTTCTTC	CAIRSGYTSGGYNEQFF
TRBV30	.	TRBJ1-2	.	TGTGCCTGTGCCGGGAGGGACTATGGCTACACCTTC	CACAGRDYGYTF
TRBV30	.	TRBJ2-1	.	TGTGCCTGGAGTCGGGTAGCGTGGTACAATGAGCAGTTCTTC	CAWSRVAWYNEQFF
TRBV9	.	TRBJ1-4	.	TGTGCCAGCAGCGTAGCTGACGGGAGAACTAATGAAAAACTGTTTTTT	CASSVADGRTNEKLFF
TRBV7-3	.	TRBJ2-5	.	TGTGCCAGCAGCCATCGTCCGCGGGAGACCCAGTACTTC	CASSHRPRETQYF
TRBV30	TRBD1	TRBJ1-6	.	TGTGCCTCCATCCTCAGGGGGCGGAATTCACCCCTCCACTTT	CASILRGRNSPLHF
TRBV7-2	TRBD1	TRBJ2-3	.	TGTGCCAGCAGCAAGGACAGGGCAACCCGCACAGATACGCAGTATTTT	CASSKDRATRTDTQYF
TRBV5-1	.	TRBJ2-1	few	TGCGCCAGCAGCTTGGCCCTCGGGGGGCTAAATTACAATGAGCAGTTCTTC	CASSLALGGLNYNEQFF
TRBV3-1/TRBV3-2	TRBD2	TRBJ2-7	.	TGTGCCAGCAGCCTACTTGGGACTAGCGGGAGAATCTACGAGCAGTACTTC	CASSLLGTSGRIYEQYF
TRBV11-2	TRBD2	TRBJ2-1	.	TGTGCCAGCAGCTTGGTTAGCGGGGGGTTTAATGAGCAGTTCTTC	CASSLVSGGFNEQFF
TRBV5-1	.	TRBJ2-5	.	TGCGCCAGCAGTACCGCCCTAGGGGAAGAGACCCAGTACTTC	CASSTALGEETQYF
TRBV7-9	TRBD1	TRBJ1-5	.	TGTGCCAGCAGCCGGACAGGGGGCGAGCCCCAGCATTTT	CASSRTGGEPQHF
TRBV7-9	TRBD1	TRBJ2-1	.	TGTGCCAGCAGCTTAAAGGGACAGCCGGTCTTC	CASSLKGQPVF
TRBV5-1	.	TRBJ1-2	.	TGCGCCAGCAGCTTGCCGGGATCCTATGGCTACACCTTC	CASSLPGSYGYTF
TRBV29-1	TRBD1	TRBJ1-2	few	TGCAGCGTTGAAAGGGACAGGGGCTATGGCTACACCTTC	CSVERDRGYGYTF
TRBV6-2/TRBV6-3	.	TRBJ2-1	.	TGTGCCAGCAGTTACTCGAATAGTTGGCCTTCCGGGGAGCAGTTCTTC	CASSYSNSWPSGEQFF
TRBV5-4	.	TRBJ1-2	.	TGTGCCAGCAGCTTGGATGGTGGGCGATTAGGTGGCTACACCTTC	CASSLDGGRLGGYTF
TRBV29-1	TRBD2	TRBJ2-1	.	TGCAGCGTTGGGCGCAGGGGACTAGCGGGGGGGACCTACAATGAGCAGTTCTTC	CSVGRRGLAGGTYNEQFF
TRBV7-9	.	TRBJ2-5	.	TGTGCCAGCAGCTTAGATAGGGGTATCCAAGAGACCCAGTACTTC	CASSLDRGIQETQYF
TRBV7-3	TRBD1	TRBJ1-1	.	TGTGCCAGCAGCTTAGCAGGGGGCTATAGGGTGTTCTTT	CASSLAGGYRVFF
TRBV6-5	TRBD2	TRBJ2-3	.	TGTGCCAGCAGCAAGAGCGGGAGCAGGCAGTATTTT	CASSKSGSRQYF
TRBV28	.	TRBJ2-7	.	TGTGCCAGCAGTTTGGGTCCTAGGGAGAGTTCCTACGAGCAGTACTTC	CASSLGPRESSYEQYF
TRBV10-3	TRBD2	TRBJ2-1	few	TGTGCCATCAGTGATGGTCGGCTAGCGGGAGAAGATGAGCAGTTCTTC	CAISDGRLAGEDEQFF
TRBV6-5	.	TRBJ1-1	.	TGTGCCAGCAGTTACGGCCTAACGGGGAACACTGAAGCTTTCTTT	CASSYGLTGNTEAFF
TRBV5-6	.	TRBJ1-2	.	TGTGCCAGCAGCTTGAAAGGACAGACCTACTATGGCTACACCTTC	CASSLKGQTYYGYTF
TRBV7-5	.	TRBJ1-5	.	TGTGCCAGAAGCACCTGGACAGGCAATAGCAATCAGCCCCAGCATTTT	CARSTWTGNSNQPQHF
TRBV19	.	TRBJ2-2	.	TGTGCCAGTAGTATAGCTAGGGGGAACACCGGGGAGCTGTTTTTT	CASSIARGNTGELFF
TRBV19	TRBD2	TRBJ2-1	.	TGTGCCAGTAGTAGCCCTGGGACTAGCGGGAGAGGCGGGCTAAATGAGCAGTTCTTC	CASSSPGTSGRGGLNEQFF
TRBV7-6	TRBD2	TRBJ2-7	.	TGTGCCAGCAGTTCGTCCGGGACTAGCGGGAGGGCCGCTCTCCACGAGCAGTACTTC	CASSSSGTSGRAALHEQYF
TRBV6-5	.	TRBJ2-4	once	TGTGCCAGCAGTTACCCGGGTACGGACATTCAGTACTTC	CASSYPGTDIQYF
TRBV5-1	.	TRBJ1-1	.	TGCGCCAGCAGCTTGGAGGTAGCAGCCACTGAAGCTTTCTTT	CASSLEVAATEAFF
TRBV2	.	TRBJ1-1	once	TGTGCCAGCAGTGAAAGTGGAGGCTTGAACACTGAAGCTTTCTTT	CASSESGGLNTEAFF
TRBV4-1	.	TRBJ1-2	.	TGCGCCAGCAGCACTTTGGGCGTTCGGGGCTACACCTTC	CASSTLGVRGYTF
TRBV6-6	TRBD2	TRBJ2-6	.	TGTGCCAGCAGTCGCTGGGGAGGGGCGTCCTCTGGGGCCAACGTCCTGACTTTC	CASSRWGGASSGANVLTF
TRBV6-2/TRBV6-3	TRBD2	TRBJ2-1	.	TGTGCCAGCAGTTTGTTGCGGGAGATCGATGAGCAGTTCTTC	CASSLLREIDEQFF
TRBV11-2	TRBD1	TRBJ1-2	.	TGTGCCAGCAGCCCCCTGACAGGGACGGATGGCTACACCTTC	CASSPLTGTDGYTF
TRBV5-1	TRBD1	TRBJ2-3	.	TGCGCCAGCAGCCCCCGACAGGGCGGCACAGTGGAGCAGTATTTT	CASSPRQGGTVEQYF
TRBV13	TRBD1	TRBJ1-1	.	TGTGCCAGCAGCTTAGGGGGACAGGGTGGTACTGAAGCTTTCTTT	CASSLGGQGGTEAFF
TRBV19	.	TRBJ2-1	.	TGTGCCAGTAATTCCGACGGGGTATACAATGAGCAGTTCTTC	CASNSDGVYNEQFF
TRBV7-2	TRBD1	TRBJ1-1	.	TGTGCCAGCAGCTTTCGTACAGGGGCGGGAAACACTGAAGCTTTCTTT	CASSFRTGAGNTEAFF
TRBV19	.	TRBJ2-4	.	TGTGCCAGTAGTATAGATGTCAGGCCCAGTATGGTTCAGTACTTC	CASSIDVRPSMVQYF
TRBV28	.	TRBJ2-7	.	TGTGCCAGCTCGGGAGGACAGGGTTTTAGCGAGCAGTACTTC	CASSGGQGFSEQYF
TRBV19	.	TRBJ1-1	.	TGTGCCAGTAGTATCTTGGGGGGAAGGACTGAAGCTTTCTTT	CASSILGGRTEAFF
TRBV2	.	TRBJ2-3	.	TGTGCCAGCAGCGACAATGCAGATACGCAGTATTTT	CASSDNADTQYF
TRBV5-4	.	TRBJ1-1	.	TGTGCCAGCAGCTCCCGGAAGCAGGGAACGAACACTGAAGCTTTCTTT	CASSSRKQGTNTEAFF